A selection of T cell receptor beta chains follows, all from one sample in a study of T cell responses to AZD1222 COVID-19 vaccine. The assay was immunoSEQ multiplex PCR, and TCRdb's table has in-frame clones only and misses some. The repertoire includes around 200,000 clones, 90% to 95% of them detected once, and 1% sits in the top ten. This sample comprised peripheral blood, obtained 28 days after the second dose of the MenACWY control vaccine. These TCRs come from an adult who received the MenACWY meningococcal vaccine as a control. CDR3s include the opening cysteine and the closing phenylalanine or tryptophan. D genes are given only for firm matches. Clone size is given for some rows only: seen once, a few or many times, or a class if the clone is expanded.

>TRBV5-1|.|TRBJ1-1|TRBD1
TGCGCCAGCAGCTTAATGACAGGGGGCGTCACTGAAGCTTTCTTT
CASSLMTGGVTEAFF
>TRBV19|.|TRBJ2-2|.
TGTGCCAGTAGTAACCAGGGGATCACTAGGACCGGGGAGCTGTTTTTT
CASSNQGITRTGELFF
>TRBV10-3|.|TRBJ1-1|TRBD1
TGTGCCATCAGACGACAGGGGCCCACTGAAGCTTTCTTT
CAIRRQGPTEAFF
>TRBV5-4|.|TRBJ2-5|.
TGTGCCAGCAGCCAATTTCAGGGGGAGACCCAGTACTTC
CASSQFQGETQYF
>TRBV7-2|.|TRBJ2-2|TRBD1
TGTGCCAGCAAGCGGACAGGGTCGAACACCGGGGAGCTGTTTTTT
CASKRTGSNTGELFF
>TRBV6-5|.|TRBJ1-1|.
TGTGCCGCCTCAGGGAGGGGTGAAGCTTTCTTT
CAASGRGEAFF
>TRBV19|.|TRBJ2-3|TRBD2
TGTGCCAGTAGTCGGGGTCCAGCGGGGGCCTACACAGATACGCAGTATTTT
CASSRGPAGAYTDTQYF
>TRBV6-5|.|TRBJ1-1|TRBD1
TGTGCCAGCAGAGACAGGGGGCGAAACACTGAAGCTTTCTTT
CASRDRGRNTEAFF
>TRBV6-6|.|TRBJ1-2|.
TGTGCCAGCAGTCCTCCCACCGGTCTTAGCTATGGCTACACCTTC
CASSPPTGLSYGYTF
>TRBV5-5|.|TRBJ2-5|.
TGTGCCAGCAGCTTGGAAAATAGCGGAGAGACCCAGTACTTC
CASSLENSGETQYF
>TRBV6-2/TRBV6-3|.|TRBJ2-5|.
TGTGCCAGCAGTTACGGCGGGAACCAAGAGACCCAGTACTTC
CASSYGGNQETQYF
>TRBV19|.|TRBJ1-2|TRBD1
TGTGCCAGTAGTACCCGTGGGGGACAGGGGAATGGCTACACCTTC
CASSTRGGQGNGYTF
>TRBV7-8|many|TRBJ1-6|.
TGTGCCAGCAGCTTAGCGGGGATTAACTCCTATAATTCACCCCTCCACTTT
CASSLAGINSYNSPLHF
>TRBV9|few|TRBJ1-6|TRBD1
TGTGCCAGCAGCCCAGGGGGCGGGGTGGATTCACCCCTCCACTTT
CASSPGGGVDSPLHF
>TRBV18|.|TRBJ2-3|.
TGTGCCAGCTCACTCGACGGGGCAGATACGCAGTATTTT
CASSLDGADTQYF
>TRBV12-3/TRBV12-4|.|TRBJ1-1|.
TGTGCCAGCAGTTTAGGAATCGGCACTGAAGCTTTCTTT
CASSLGIGTEAFF
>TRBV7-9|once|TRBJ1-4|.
TGTGCCAGCAGCCCCCGGGGGGCAAATGAAAAACTGTTTTTT
CASSPRGANEKLFF
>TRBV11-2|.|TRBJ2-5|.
TGTGCCAGCAGCCACCTAGGACCGTCCCAAGAGACCCAGTACTTC
CASSHLGPSQETQYF
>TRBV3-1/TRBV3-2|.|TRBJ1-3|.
TGTGCCAGCAGCCCGGACGGAATAGTAGGAAACACCATATATTTT
CASSPDGIVGNTIYF
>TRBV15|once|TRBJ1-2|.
TGTGCCACCAGCAGAGACAGCGGGTCGAATGGCTACACCTTC
CATSRDSGSNGYTF